Presented here are 29 T cell receptor beta chains from one specimen sequenced in a study of T-cell memory formation after mild COVID-19. TCRdb analysed the 5' RACE reads with MiXCR anew, one entry per CDR3 protein. The sample includes 150,000 or so distinct CDR3 sequences, less than 25% of them seen just once. Input material: PBMCs or a T cell subset sorted from them (not recorded which). Every receptor here comes from an adult woman who had mild COVID-19 (a few samples of this study predate the infection). Cell type and time point are not known.

This clonotype showed up many times. The rearrangement uses TRBV9 and TRBJ2-1; D gene ambiguous. Trimming shortened V by 0 bases and J by 1 base, and 14 bases separated the two germline ends. There are 17 residues in the CDR3. Germline V gene data show CDR1 as SGDLS and CDR2 as YYNGEE. CDR3: CASSVESSTRSYNEQFF. The CDR3 DNA reads TGTGCCAGCAGCGTAGAGTCCTCGACCCGGTCCTACAATGAGCAGTTCTTC.

This clonotype was picked up many times. V gene TRBV4-2 combines with J gene TRBJ2-1; D unresolved. The ends were cut back, 0 bases at V and 0 bases at J, with 9 bases in the middle. Germline V lookup: CDR1 LGHNA, CDR2 YNFKEQ. CDR3 length: 16 residues. The CDR3 sequence is CASSQDSYSSYNEQFF. CDR3 DNA: TGTGCCAGCAGCCAAGATAGTTACAGCTCCTACAATGAGCAGTTCTTC.

This clonotype was seen only a few times. The chain has TRBV24-1 and TRBJ2-1; 8 bases fit TRBD2. Germline V gives CDR1 KGHDR, CDR2 SFDVKD. This CDR3 is built from 14 residues. The trim removed 4 bases at V and 7 bases at J, leaving 5 bases unmatched. CDR3 loop: CATSELAGWNEQFF. DNA for the CDR3: TGTGCCACCAGTGAGTTAGCGGGATGGAATGAGCAGTTCTTC.

This clonotype was observed once. The chain uses TRBV15 and TRBJ2-1, with no clear D. The CDR3 contains 13 residues. The germline V and J ends were trimmed by 6 bases and 8 bases, with 14 bases remaining between them. Germline CDR1 reads LNHNV; CDR2 reads YYDKDF (reference sequence). The CDR3 DNA is TGTGCCACCAGGGAACCCCCAATCGATGAGCAGTTCTTC. This translates into CATREPPIDEQFF.

This clonotype was picked up a small number of times. This chain joins TRBV20-1 and TRBJ2-1, with 7 bases matching TRBD2. There are 15 residues in the CDR3. Germline V gene sequence: CDR1 DFQATT, CDR2 SNEGSKA (reference sequence). J was trimmed by 4 bases and V by 0 bases; bases with no gene match: 6. This CDR3 is CSARDSREAYNEQFF. CDR3 bases: TGCAGTGCTAGAGATTCTCGGGAGGCTTACAATGAGCAGTTCTTC.

The genes are TRBV5-1 and TRBJ2-1, with TRBD1 as a possible D gene (6 bases). Germline V gene data show CDR1 as SGHRS and CDR2 as YFSETQ. The CDR3 loop spans 13 amino acids. V was clipped by 2 bases and J by 6 bases, with 9 bases between them. DNA for the CDR3: TGCGCCAGCAGCTTTGTAGGGGGCAATGAGCAGTTCTTC. Amino acids: CASSFVGGNEQFF.

The rearrangement uses TRBV11-2 and TRBJ1-1, with 7 nucleotides matching TRBD1. The CDR3 is 11 amino acids. CDR1 is SGHAT, CDR2 FQNNGV, per germline. J was trimmed by 7 bases and V by 7 bases; bases with no gene match: 3. The chain's CDR3 is CASTGGIEAFF. CDR3 nucleotides: TGTGCCAGCACAGGGGGGATTGAAGCTTTCTTT.

This clonotype was detected only a few times. This chain connects TRBV9 to TRBJ2-1; 8 bases align to TRBD1. This CDR3 is built from 21 residues. CDR1 SGDLS and CDR2 YYNGEE come from the germline V gene. V was pared by 4 bases and J by 0 bases, with 21 bases of the junction left unmatched. CDR3 residues: CASSIGTGTGFPLSSYNEQFF. In nucleotides, the CDR3 is TGTGCCAGCAGCATTGGAACCGGGACAGGCTTTCCCTTGAGCTCCTACAATGAGCAGTTCTTC.

In its sample, this clonotype was seen a few times. The chain links TRBV6-4 to TRBJ2-1, with TRBD2 matching over 13 bases. The V gene's germline CDR1 is MRHNA and CDR2 SNTAGT. The CDR3 totals 15 residues. The trim removed 3 bases at V and 4 bases at J, leaving 0 bases unmatched. In DNA, the CDR3 is TGTGCCAGCAGTGAGGGACTAGCGGGGTACAATGAGCAGTTCTTC. Translating it yields CASSEGLAGYNEQFF.

This chain links TRBV4-1 with TRBJ2-1, with 9 bases matching TRBD1. Per germline, CDR1 MGHRA and CDR2 YSYEKL. This CDR3 has 15 residues. Unmatched junction bases numbered 7, after V lost 3 bases and J lost 7 bases. In DNA, the CDR3 is TGCGCCAGCAGCCACGAGGACAGGGGAGGGAATGAGCAGTTCTTC. Translating gives CASSHEDRGGNEQFF.

The chain couples TRBV4-1 to TRBJ2-1; TRBD1 aligns across 8 bases. CDR1 and CDR2 (germline): MGHRA, YSYEKL. This CDR3 is built from 17 residues. The J segment lost 4 bases and the V segment lost 0 bases, leaving 8 bases of the junction unmatched. In nucleotides, the CDR3 is TGCGCCAGCAGCCAAGATCGGAGGACAGGGTTATACAATGAGCAGTTCTTC. It translates to CASSQDRRTGLYNEQFF.

This clonotype was picked up a small number of times. The J gene is TRBJ1-5, the V gene TRBV27; D is possibly TRBD1 (5 bases). The length of the CDR3 is 14 residues. V was trimmed by 4 bases and J by 6 bases, leaving 13 bases between them. CDR1 is MNHEY and CDR2 is SMNVEV in the germline V gene (reference sequence). The CDR3 region is CASSSPGEGQPQHF. The CDR3 DNA reads as TGTGCCAGCAGTTCCCCGGGGGAAGGTCAGCCCCAGCATTTT.

V usage is TRBV7-9 and J usage is TRBJ1-3, with D uncertain. The V and J ends lost 4 bases and 9 bases respectively, with 7 bases between them. CDR3 size: 11 residues. Per the germline V gene, CDR1 is SEHNR and CDR2 is FQNEAQ (reference sequence). The CDR3 DNA reads TGTGCCAGCAGCTCGGGTAGCACCATATATTTT. As protein: CASSSGSTIYF.

This clonotype was observed a handful of times. The chain couples TRBV12-5 to TRBJ2-1, with TRBD2 matching over 7 bases. Germline V gene data show CDR1 as LGHNT and CDR2 as FRNRAP. Trimming at V came to 6 bases and at J to 7 bases, leaving 9 bases not matched to a gene. The CDR3 totals 14 residues. CDR3 DNA: TGTGCTAGTGGCCGGGACTACATGGGGAATGAGCAGTTCTTC. This sequence encodes CASGRDYMGNEQFF.

CDR3 DNA sequence: TGTGCCAGCAGCGGCCAGGGACAGGGTCAGAACACTGAAGCTTTCTTT. It specifies CASSGQGQGQNTEAFF. The chain is built from TRBV7-9 and TRBJ1-1, with TRBD1 matching over 9 bases. Germline values: CDR1 SEHNR, CDR2 FQNEAQ (reference sequence). This CDR3 comprises 16 residues. V shed 5 bases and J 1 base; nucleotides not matched to a gene: 8.

This clonotype came up a few times. The genes are TRBV7-2 and TRBJ2-3; maybe TRBD2 (6 bases). CDR1 is SGHTA and CDR2 is FQGNSA in the germline V gene. Trimming shortened V by 3 bases and J by 2 bases, and 9 bases separated the two germline ends. The length of the CDR3 is 14 residues. The DNA of the CDR3 is TGTGCCAGCAGCTTGGAGGGATTCACAGATACGCAGTATTTT. Its translation: CASSLEGFTDTQYF.

The sample holds a few counts of this clonotype. The chain carries TRBV13 and TRBJ2-7, with D maybe TRBD1 (6 bases). Germline V lookup: CDR1 PRHDT, CDR2 FYEKMQ (reference sequence). V was cut by 6 bases and J by 0 bases, with 12 bases left in between. The CDR3 totals 14 residues. Here the CDR3 reads CASSPTGSSYEQYF. The CDR3 region has the DNA TGTGCCAGCAGTCCCACAGGGAGCTCCTACGAGCAGTACTTC.

This clonotype was seen once. The chain combines TRBV5-1 with TRBJ2-7, with D uncertain. The CDR3 is made up of 14 amino acids. In germline, CDR1 is SGHRS, CDR2 YFSETQ. With 3 bases removed from V and 2 bases from J, the gap between germline ends came to 12 bases. This CDR3 reads CASSSPGSAYEQYF. CDR3 coding DNA: TGCGCCAGCAGCTCTCCCGGGTCCGCCTACGAGCAGTACTTC.

The table lists this clonotype with a count of one. V usage is TRBV7-8 and J usage is TRBJ1-6; TRBD1 matches at 9 bases. The trim removed 5 bases at V and 9 bases at J, leaving 11 bases unmatched. Germline lookup yields CDR1 SGHVS and CDR2 FQNEAQ. The CDR3 consists of 16 residues. For the CDR3, the DNA is TGTGCCAGCAGCCCAGTCCTGGGACAGGGCGCTTCACCCCTCCACTTT. Residues: CASSPVLGQGASPLHF. Full variable domain (outside the CDR3, taken from reference TRBV7-8 and TRBJ1-6): GAGVSQSPRYKVAKRGQDVALRCDPISGHVSLFWYQQALGQGPEFLTYFQNEAQLDKSGLPSDRFFAERPEGSVSTLKIQRTQQEDSAVYLCASSPVLGQGASPLHFGNGTRLTVT.

The count of this clonotype is one. The chain joins TRBV20-1 to TRBJ2-1, with 7 positions matching TRBD2. This CDR3 region has 16 residues. Germline values: CDR1 DFQATT, CDR2 SNEGSKA (reference sequence). The J segment lost 8 bases and the V segment lost 1 base, leaving 14 bases of the junction unmatched. CDR3 coding DNA: TGCAGTGCTAGAGGTTCTTCTAGGGGAGCGGGGTATGAGCAGTTCTTC. Translation: CSARGSSRGAGYEQFF.

This clonotype was counted a few times. The V and J genes are TRBV7-9 and TRBJ2-2; D perhaps matches TRBD2 (5 bases). The length of the CDR3 is 17 residues. The ends were cut back, 5 bases at V and 7 bases at J, with 23 bases in the middle. The V gene's germline CDR1 is SEHNR and CDR2 FQNEAQ (reference sequence). The CDR3 sequence: CASSPRAPTGIGGELFF. The CDR3 nucleotides are TGTGCCAGCAGCCCCCGTGCACCTACGGGGATTGGCGGGGAGCTGTTTTTT.

V usage is TRBV12-3 or TRBV12-4 and J usage is TRBJ2-3, with 8 bases identical to TRBD1. This CDR3 has 14 residues. V lost 5 bases to trimming and J lost 5 bases; unmatched junction nucleotides: 6. Here the CDR3 DNA reads TGTGCCAGCAGTCAGGACAGGGAAATAGATACGCAGTATTTT. This translates into CASSQDREIDTQYF.

There are a few counts of this clonotype. The chain links TRBV9 to TRBJ2-6; D is undetermined. Germline values: CDR1 SGDLS, CDR2 YYNGEE. Trimming shortened V by 5 bases and J by 2 bases, and 8 bases separated the two germline ends. The CDR3 loop spans 14 amino acids. CDR3 protein: CASSQVAGANVLTF. The DNA of the CDR3 is TGTGCCAGCAGTCAGGTCGCTGGGGCCAACGTCCTGACTTTC.

The rearrangement uses TRBV6-2 or TRBV6-3 and TRBJ2-1; 7 nucleotides line up with TRBD1. The ends lost 5 bases at V and 2 bases at J; junction bases unmatched: 6. The CDR3 contains 15 residues. Germline loops: CDR1 MNHEY, CDR2 SVGEGT. DNA for the CDR3: TGTGCCAGCAGTCTCAGACAGGGAACCTACAATGAGCAGTTCTTC. It specifies CASSLRQGTYNEQFF.

This clonotype was detected only a few times. The rearrangement uses TRBV7-9 and TRBJ1-2; maybe TRBD1 (6 bases). The germline V gene encodes CDR1 SEHNR and CDR2 FQNEAQ (reference sequence). The CDR3 is 15 amino acids. Trimming left V 0 bases short and J 4 bases short, with 12 bases between. CDR3 in DNA: TGTGCCAGCAGCTTAGCCCCCACAGGGATCTATGGCTACACCTTC. Translated, it gives CASSLAPTGIYGYTF.

This clonotype has just one count. A read error may explain this, as a much larger clone is one base away. The genes are TRBV12-3 or TRBV12-4 and TRBJ1-1, with D unclear. The V end was cut by 4 bases, the J end by 3 bases, with 6 bases between. This CDR3 is 12 amino acids long. The CDR3: CASSSWDTEAFF. The CDR3 nucleotides read TGTGCCAGCAGTTCCTGGGACACTGAAGCTTTCTTT.

This clonotype was counted between two and nine times. The CDR3 region is CASSQETDYEQYF. CDR3 sequence (DNA): TGTGCCAGCAGCCAAGAGACAGACTACGAGCAGTACTTC. V is TRBV14 and J is TRBJ2-7; the D gene is possibly TRBD1 (5 bases). CDR3 length: 13 amino acids. The ends were cut back, 0 bases at V and 3 bases at J, with 6 bases in the middle. Germline assignment: CDR1 SGHDN and CDR2 FVKESK. The whole variable domain, remainder taken from reference TRBV14 and TRBJ2-7, is EAGVTQFPSHSVIEKGQTVTLRCDPISGHDNLYWYRRVMGKEIKFLLHFVKESKQDESGMPNNRFLAERTGGTYSTLKVQPAELEDSGVYFCASSQETDYEQYFGPGTRLTVT.

This clonotype was detected only a few times. The gene calls are TRBV6-5 and TRBJ2-5; 10 positions match TRBD2. V was clipped by 0 bases and J by 12 bases; unmatched bases: 19. Germline V gene lookup returns CDR1 MNHEY and CDR2 SVGAGI. The CDR3 extends over 18 amino acids. The CDR3 region is CASSYSSVLLAGSPQEYF. DNA of the CDR3: TGTGCCAGCAGTTACTCGTCGGTATTACTAGCGGGATCCCCTCAAGAGTACTTC.

This clonotype was observed many times. V gene TRBV5-1 combines with J gene TRBJ2-7; no clear D. V gave up 1 base and J gave up 3 bases, with 8 bases separating them. The germline gives CDR1 SGHRS, CDR2 YFSETQ. The CDR3 contains 13 residues. In DNA, the CDR3 is TGCGCCAGCAGCTTGTCTGGGGTCTACGAGCAGTACTTC. Translation: CASSLSGVYEQYF.